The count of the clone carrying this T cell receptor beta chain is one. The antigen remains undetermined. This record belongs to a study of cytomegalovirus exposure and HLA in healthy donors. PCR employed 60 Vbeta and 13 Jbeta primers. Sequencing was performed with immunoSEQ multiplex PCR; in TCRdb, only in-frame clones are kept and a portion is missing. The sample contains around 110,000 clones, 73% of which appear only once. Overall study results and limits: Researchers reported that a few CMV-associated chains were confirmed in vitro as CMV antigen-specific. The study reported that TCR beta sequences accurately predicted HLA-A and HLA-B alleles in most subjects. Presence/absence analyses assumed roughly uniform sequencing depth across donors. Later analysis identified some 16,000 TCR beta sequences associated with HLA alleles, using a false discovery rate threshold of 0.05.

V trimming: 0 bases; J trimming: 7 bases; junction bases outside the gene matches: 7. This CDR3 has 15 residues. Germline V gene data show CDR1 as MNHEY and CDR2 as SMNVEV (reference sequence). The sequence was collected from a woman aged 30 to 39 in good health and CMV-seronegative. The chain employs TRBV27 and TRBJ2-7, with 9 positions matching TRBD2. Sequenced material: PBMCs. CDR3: CASSLSWGLAKEQYF. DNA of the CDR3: TGTGCCAGCAGTTTATCTTGGGGACTAGCAAAGGAGCAGTACTTC.